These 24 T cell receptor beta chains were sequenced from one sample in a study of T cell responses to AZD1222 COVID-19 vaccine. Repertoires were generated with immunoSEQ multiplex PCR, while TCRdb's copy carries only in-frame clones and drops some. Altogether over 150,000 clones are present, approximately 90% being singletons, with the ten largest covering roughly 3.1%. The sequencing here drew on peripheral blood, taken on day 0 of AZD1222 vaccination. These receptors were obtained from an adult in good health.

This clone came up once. This CDR3 is CASSGRVSRAWNTEAFF. CDR3 in DNA: TGTGCCAGCAGTGGCAGGGTCTCTCGGGCATGGAACACTGAAGCTTTCTTT. This chain uses TRBV6-1 with TRBJ1-1; a possible D gene is TRBD1 (5 bases). Germline loops: CDR1 MNHNS, CDR2 SASEGT. Trimming took 4 bases from V and 1 from J, leaving 19 bases between them. The CDR3 spans 17 residues.

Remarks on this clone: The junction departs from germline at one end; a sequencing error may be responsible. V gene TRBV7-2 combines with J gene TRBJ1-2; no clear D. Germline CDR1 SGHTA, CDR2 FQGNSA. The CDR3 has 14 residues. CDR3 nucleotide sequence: TGTGCCAGCAGTTTAGATAGTTTGGACTATGGCTACACCTTC. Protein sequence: CASSLDSLDYGYTF. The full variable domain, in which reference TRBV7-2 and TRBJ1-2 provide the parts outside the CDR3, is GAGVSQSPSNKVTEKGKDVELRCDPISGHTALYWYRQSLGQGLEFLIYFQGNSAPDKSGLPSDRFSAERTGGSVSTLTIQRTQQEDSAVYLCASSLDSLDYGYTFGSGTRLTVV.

CDR3 in amino acids: CASLRGATFQETQYF. In nucleotides, the CDR3 is TGTGCTAGTCTAAGGGGCGCAACCTTCCAAGAGACCCAGTACTTC. The chain couples TRBV12-5 to TRBJ2-5; D may be TRBD1 (5 bases). V dropped 8 bases and J dropped 1 base, with 17 bases sitting between them. Germline-derived CDR1 and CDR2 are LGHNT and FRNRAP. The CDR3 covers 15 residues. Supplemented by reference TRBV12-5 and TRBJ2-5, the full variable domain reads DARVTQTPRHKVTEMGQEVTMRCQPILGHNTVFWYRQTMMQGLELLAYFRNRAPLDDSGMPKDRFSAEMPDATLATLKIQPSEPRDSAVYFCASLRGATFQETQYFGPGTRLLVL.

The CDR3: CASSLGNSRGYTF. Here the CDR3 DNA reads TGTGCCAGCAGTTTAGGTAACAGCAGGGGCTACACCTTC. The chain links TRBV12-3 or TRBV12-4 to TRBJ1-2; no definite D call. V was shortened by 1 base and J by 8 bases, with 11 bases between the two germline ends. CDR3 length: 13 amino acids.

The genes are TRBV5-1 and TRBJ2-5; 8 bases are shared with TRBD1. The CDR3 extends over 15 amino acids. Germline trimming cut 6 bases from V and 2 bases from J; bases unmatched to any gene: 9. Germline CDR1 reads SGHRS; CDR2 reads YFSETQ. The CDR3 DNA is TGCGCCAGCACCGTCTTCGGGACAGGACAAGAGACCCAGTACTTC. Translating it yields CASTVFGTGQETQYF.

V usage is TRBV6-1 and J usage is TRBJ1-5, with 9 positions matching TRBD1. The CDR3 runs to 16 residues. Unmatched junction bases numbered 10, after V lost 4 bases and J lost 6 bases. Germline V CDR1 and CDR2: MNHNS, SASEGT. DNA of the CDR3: TGTGCCAGCAGTGCGGGACAGGGTCACGTCGGTCAGCCCCAGCATTTT. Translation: CASSAGQGHVGQPQHF.

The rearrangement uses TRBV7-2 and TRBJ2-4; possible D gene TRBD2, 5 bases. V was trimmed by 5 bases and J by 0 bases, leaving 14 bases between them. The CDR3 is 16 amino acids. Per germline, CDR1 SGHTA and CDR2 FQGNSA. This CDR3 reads CASSPRTSSAKNIQYF. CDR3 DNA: TGTGCCAGCAGCCCGAGGACTTCCTCAGCCAAAAACATTCAGTACTTC. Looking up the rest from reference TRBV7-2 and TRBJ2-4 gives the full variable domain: GAGVSQSPSNKVTEKGKDVELRCDPISGHTALYWYRQSLGQGLEFLIYFQGNSAPDKSGLPSDRFSAERTGGSVSTLTIQRTQQEDSAVYLCASSPRTSSAKNIQYFGAGTRLSVL.

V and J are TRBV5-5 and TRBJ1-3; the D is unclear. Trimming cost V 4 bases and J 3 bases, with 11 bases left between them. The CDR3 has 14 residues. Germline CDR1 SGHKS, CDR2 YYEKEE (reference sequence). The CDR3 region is CASSLPSGGNTIYF. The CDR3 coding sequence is TGTGCCAGCAGCCTACCGAGTGGTGGAAACACCATATATTTT.

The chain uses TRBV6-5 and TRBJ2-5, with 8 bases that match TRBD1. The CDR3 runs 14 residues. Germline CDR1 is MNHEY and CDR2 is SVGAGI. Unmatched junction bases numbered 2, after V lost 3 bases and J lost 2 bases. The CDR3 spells CASSYTGGQETQYF. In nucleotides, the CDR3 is TGTGCCAGCAGTTATACAGGGGGGCAAGAGACCCAGTACTTC.

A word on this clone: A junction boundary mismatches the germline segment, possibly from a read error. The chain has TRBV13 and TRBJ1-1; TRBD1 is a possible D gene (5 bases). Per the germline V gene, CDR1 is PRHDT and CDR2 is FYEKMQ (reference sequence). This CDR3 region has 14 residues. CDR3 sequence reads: CAGSLVGGNTEAFF. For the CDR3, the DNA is TGTGCCGGCAGCTTAGTGGGGGGGAACACTGAAGCTTTCTTT.

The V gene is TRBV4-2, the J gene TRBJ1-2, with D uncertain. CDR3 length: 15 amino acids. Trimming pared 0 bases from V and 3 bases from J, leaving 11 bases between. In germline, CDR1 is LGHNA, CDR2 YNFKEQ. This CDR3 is CASSQDRSRDYGYTF. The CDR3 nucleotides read TGTGCCAGCAGCCAAGATCGGAGCCGGGACTATGGCTACACCTTC.

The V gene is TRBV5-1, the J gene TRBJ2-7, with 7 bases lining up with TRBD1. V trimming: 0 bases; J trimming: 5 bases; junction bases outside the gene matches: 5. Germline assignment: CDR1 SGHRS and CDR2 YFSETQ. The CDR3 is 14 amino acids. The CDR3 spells CASSLDRGVDEQYF. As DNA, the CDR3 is TGCGCCAGCAGCTTGGACAGGGGAGTCGACGAGCAGTACTTC.

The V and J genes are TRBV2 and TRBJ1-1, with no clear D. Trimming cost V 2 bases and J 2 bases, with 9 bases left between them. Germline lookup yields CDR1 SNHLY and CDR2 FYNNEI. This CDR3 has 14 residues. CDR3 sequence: CASSENWGNTEAFF. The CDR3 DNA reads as TGTGCCAGCAGTGAAAACTGGGGTAACACTGAAGCTTTCTTT.

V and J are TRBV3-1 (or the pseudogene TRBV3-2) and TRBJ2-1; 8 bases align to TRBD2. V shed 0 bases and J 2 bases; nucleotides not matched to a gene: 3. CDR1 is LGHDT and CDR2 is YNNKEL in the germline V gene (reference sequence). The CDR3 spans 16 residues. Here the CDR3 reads CASSQESGGPYNEQFF. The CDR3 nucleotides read TGTGCCAGCAGCCAAGAGAGCGGGGGACCCTACAATGAGCAGTTCTTC.

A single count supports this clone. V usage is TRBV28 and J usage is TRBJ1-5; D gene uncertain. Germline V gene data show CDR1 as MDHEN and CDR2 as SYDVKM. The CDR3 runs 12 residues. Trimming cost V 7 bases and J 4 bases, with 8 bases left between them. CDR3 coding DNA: TGTGCCAGCAAGGGCAGTAATCAGCCCCAGCATTTT. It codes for CASKGSNQPQHF.

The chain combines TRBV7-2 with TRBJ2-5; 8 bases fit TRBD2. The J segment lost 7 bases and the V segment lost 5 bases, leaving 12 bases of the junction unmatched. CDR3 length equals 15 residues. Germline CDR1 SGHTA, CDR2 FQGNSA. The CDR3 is CASSLTGTSVGTQYF. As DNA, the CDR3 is TGTGCCAGCAGCCTAACCGGGACTAGTGTAGGGACCCAGTACTTC.

CDR3: CASNQAVKQPQHF. The CDR3 DNA reads TGTGCCAGTAACCAAGCGGTCAAGCAGCCCCAGCATTTT. The chain employs TRBV19 and TRBJ1-5; D remains unclear. Germline assignment: CDR1 LNHDA and CDR2 SQIVND (reference sequence). Trimming cost V 7 bases and J 7 bases, with 14 bases left between them. The length of the CDR3 is 13 residues. The full variable domain, completed using reference TRBV19 and TRBJ1-5, is DGGITQSPKYLFRKEGQNVTLSCEQNLNHDAMYWYRQDPGQGLRLIYYSQIVNDFQKGDIAEGYSVSREKKESFPLTVTSAQKNPTAFYLCASNQAVKQPQHFGDGTRLSIL.

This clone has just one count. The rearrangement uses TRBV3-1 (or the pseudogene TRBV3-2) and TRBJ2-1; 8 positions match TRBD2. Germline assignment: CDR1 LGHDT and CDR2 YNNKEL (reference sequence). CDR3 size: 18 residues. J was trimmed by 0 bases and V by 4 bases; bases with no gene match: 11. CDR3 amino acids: CASSPPLGRGVSYNEQFF. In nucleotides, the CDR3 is TGTGCCAGCAGCCCCCCATTGGGGCGGGGGGTCTCCTACAATGAGCAGTTCTTC.

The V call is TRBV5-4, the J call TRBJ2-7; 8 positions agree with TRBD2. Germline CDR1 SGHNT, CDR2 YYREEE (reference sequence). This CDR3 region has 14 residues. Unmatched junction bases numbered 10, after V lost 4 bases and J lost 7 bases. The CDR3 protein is CASSQDSGGGEQYF. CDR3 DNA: TGTGCCAGCAGCCAAGACAGCGGGGGTGGAGAGCAGTACTTC.

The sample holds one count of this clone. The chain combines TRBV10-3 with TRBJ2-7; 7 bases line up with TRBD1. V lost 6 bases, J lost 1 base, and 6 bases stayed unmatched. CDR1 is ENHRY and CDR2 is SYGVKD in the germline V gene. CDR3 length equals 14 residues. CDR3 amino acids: CAIRGTADSYEQYF. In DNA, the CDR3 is TGTGCCATCAGGGGGACAGCGGATTCCTACGAGCAGTACTTC.

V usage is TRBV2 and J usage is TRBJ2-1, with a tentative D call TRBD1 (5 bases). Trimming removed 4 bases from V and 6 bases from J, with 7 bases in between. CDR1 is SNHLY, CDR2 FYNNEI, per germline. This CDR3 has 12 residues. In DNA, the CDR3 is TGTGCCAGCAGTGGGACACTCAATGAGCAGTTCTTC. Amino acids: CASSGTLNEQFF.

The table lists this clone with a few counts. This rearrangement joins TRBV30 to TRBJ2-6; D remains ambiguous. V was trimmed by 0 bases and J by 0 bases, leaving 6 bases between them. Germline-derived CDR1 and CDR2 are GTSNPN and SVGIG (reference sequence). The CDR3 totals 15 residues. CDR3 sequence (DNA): TGTGCCTGGAGTGTGGGTGGCTCTGGGGCCAACGTCCTGACTTTC. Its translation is CAWSVGGSGANVLTF.

The CDR3 coding sequence is TGTGCCAGCACCTCAGGACGGGCCCTAAGCACAGATACGCAGTATTTT. Translated: CASTSGRALSTDTQYF. The J gene is TRBJ2-3, the V gene TRBV27; no firm D call. Germline assignment: CDR1 MNHEY and CDR2 SMNVEV (reference sequence). Trimming removed 7 bases from V and 0 bases from J, with 17 bases in between. The CDR3 has 16 residues.

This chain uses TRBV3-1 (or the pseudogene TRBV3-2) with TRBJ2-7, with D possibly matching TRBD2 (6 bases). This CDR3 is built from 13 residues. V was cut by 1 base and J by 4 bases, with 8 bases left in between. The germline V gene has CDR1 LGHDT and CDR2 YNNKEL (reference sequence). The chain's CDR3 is CASSQVAGYEQYF. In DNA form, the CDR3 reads TGTGCCAGCAGCCAAGTTGCGGGGTACGAGCAGTACTTC.